This is a list of T cell receptor beta chains from one sample in a study of CD8 T cells in ankylosing spondylitis. Via MiXCR, TCRdb re-called the 5' RACE reads, giving one row per CDR3 protein. The sample records approximately 550,000 distinct CDR3 sequences, 12% being singletons. The source material was blood, either unsorted or a sorted T cell fraction (not recorded which). Every receptor here comes from a male donor with ankylosing spondylitis. Both conserved end residues are part of each CDR3. The D gene is left open where the match is weak. A row's size may be missing; if present it is once, few, many or a size class.

clone size | J gene | D gene | V gene | CDR3 protein | CDR3 DNA
- | TRBJ2-7 | - | TRBV7-2 | CASSLPQGFGYEQYF | TGTGCCAGCAGCCTCCCCCAGGGTTTTGGCTACGAGCAGTACTTC
- | TRBJ2-1 | TRBD2 | TRBV7-8 | CASSFPGTRPWEQFF | TGTGCCAGCAGCTTCCCTGGGACTAGACCTTGGGAGCAGTTCTTC
few | TRBJ2-3 | - | TRBV19 | CASSSTGEGATQYF | TGTGCCAGTAGCAGTACCGGGGAAGGAGCTACGCAGTATTTT
- | TRBJ1-2 | TRBD1 | TRBV28 | CASRPGTVGDTF | TGTGCCAGCAGACCTGGGACAGTAGGCGACACCTTC
few | TRBJ2-1 | - | TRBV19 | CASKDRSYNEQFF | TGTGCCAGTAAGGATAGGTCCTACAATGAGCAGTTCTTC
few | TRBJ1-1 | - | TRBV25-1 | CASSEFPENTEAFF | TGTGCCAGCAGTGAATTCCCGGAGAACACTGAAGCTTTCTTT
many | TRBJ2-7 | TRBD1 | TRBV5-1 | CASSHDRGSGEQYF | TGCGCCAGCAGCCACGACAGGGGTTCGGGCGAGCAGTACTTC
few | TRBJ1-2 | - | TRBV29-1 | CSVGVDSSYGYTF | TGCAGCGTTGGAGTGGACAGCTCCTATGGCTACACCTTC
few | TRBJ2-1 | TRBD2 | TRBV27 | CASRLGLAGEGQFF | TGTGCCAGCAGGCTGGGACTAGCGGGAGAGGGACAGTTCTTC
- | TRBJ1-2 | - | TRBV7-9 | CASSHDKVNYGYTF | TGTGCCAGCAGCCACGATAAGGTCAACTATGGCTACACCTTC
few | TRBJ1-1 | - | TRBV3-1 | CASSQDTLLGAEAFF | TGTGCCAGCAGCCAAGACACCCTCCTAGGGGCTGAAGCTTTCTTT
few | TRBJ1-3 | - | TRBV20-1 | CSGRGRENTIYF | TGCAGTGGTCGCGGGAGGGAAAACACCATATATTTT
- | TRBJ1-3 | - | TRBV20-1 | CSAFGQGNTIYF | TGCAGTGCTTTTGGACAGGGAAACACCATATATTTT
many | TRBJ2-2 | TRBD1 | TRBV20-1 | CSGSGQPNTGELFF | TGCAGTGGATCGGGACAGCCGAACACCGGGGAGCTGTTTTTT
few | TRBJ1-2 | TRBD1 | TRBV7-8 | CASSYGQGPYGYTF | TGTGCCAGCAGCTACGGACAGGGCCCTTATGGCTACACCTTC
few | TRBJ1-4 | TRBD1 | TRBV2 | CASRAGQGVEGDEKLFF | TGTGCCAGCCGCGCGGGACAGGGCGTGGAGGGGGATGAAAAACTGTTTTTT
- | TRBJ1-5 | - | TRBV18 | CASSPPSGAQHF | TGTGCCAGCTCACCACCGTCGGGGGCCCAGCATTTT
few | TRBJ2-7 | TRBD2 | TRBV9 | CASSAQGLAGLYEQYF | TGTGCCAGCAGCGCCCAGGGACTAGCGGGACTCTACGAGCAGTACTTC
- | TRBJ2-5 | - | TRBV5-4 | CASSPSTSFQETQYF | TGTGCCAGCAGCCCCTCAACTAGCTTCCAAGAGACCCAGTACTTC
few | TRBJ1-1 | - | TRBV30 | CAWSLRDTEAFF | TGTGCCTGGAGTTTAAGGGACACTGAAGCTTTCTTT
many | TRBJ1-1 | - | TRBV4-1 | CASSQDGRGDTEAFF | TGCGCCAGCAGCCAAGATGGAAGGGGGGACACTGAAGCTTTCTTT
many | TRBJ1-4 | TRBD1 | TRBV6-1 | CASSEATGGNEKLFF | TGTGCCAGCAGTGAAGCGACAGGGGGTAATGAAAAACTGTTTTTT
once | TRBJ1-6 | TRBD1 | TRBV20-1 | CSASDRGSSPLHF | TGCAGTGCTAGCGACAGGGGATCTTCACCCCTCCACTTT
- | TRBJ2-3 | - | TRBV7-9 | CASSGEVTQYF | TGTGCCAGCAGTGGGGAGGTAACGCAGTATTTT
- | TRBJ1-1 | - | TRBV6-5 | CASSYGGGGNTEAFF | TGTGCCAGCAGTTACGGGGGGGGCGGGAACACTGAAGCTTTCTTT
few | TRBJ2-5 | - | TRBV3-1 | CASSPRGYQETQYF | TGTGCCAGCAGCCCCCGGGGGTACCAAGAGACCCAGTACTTC
- | TRBJ2-2 | TRBD2 | TRBV6-1 | CASNRRGTSGVTSGELFF | TGTGCCAGCAACCGACGGGGGACTAGCGGGGTTACAAGCGGGGAGCTGTTTTTT
few | TRBJ1-2 | - | TRBV27 | CASSSPGRDYGYTF | TGTGCCAGCAGTTCCCCGGGACGGGACTATGGCTACACCTTC
few | TRBJ1-2 | - | TRBV7-9 | CASSLAGGYNYGYTF | TGTGCCAGCAGCTTAGCGGGGGGCTATAACTATGGCTACACCTTC
few | TRBJ2-7 | TRBD2 | TRBV20-1 | CSALKASGYEQYF | TGCAGTGCTCTGAAGGCTAGCGGGTACGAGCAGTACTTC
many | TRBJ2-3 | TRBD2 | TRBV5-1 | CASSLDRLAGDTDTQYF | TGCGCCAGCAGCTTGGATAGGCTAGCGGGGGACACAGATACGCAGTATTTT
few | TRBJ2-1 | TRBD2 | TRBV7-9 | CASSFSGPYNEQFF | TGTGCCAGCAGCTTTAGCGGGCCCTACAATGAGCAGTTCTTC
few | TRBJ1-1 | - | TRBV29-1 | CSGRQQNTEAFF | TGCAGCGGCAGACAGCAGAACACTGAAGCTTTCTTT
few | TRBJ2-1 | - | TRBV25-1 | CASSVTDYNEQFF | TGTGCCAGCAGTGTAACAGATTACAATGAGCAGTTCTTC
few | TRBJ2-5 | TRBD2 | TRBV20-1 | CSAGEASGQETQYF | TGCAGTGCCGGCGAGGCTAGCGGTCAAGAGACCCAGTACTTC
once | TRBJ2-2 | - | TRBV7-8 | CASSLRPGNTGELFF | TGTGCCAGCAGCTTACGCCCGGGGAACACCGGGGAGCTGTTTTTT
- | TRBJ1-6 | - | TRBV5-1 | CASSGGNNSPLHF | TGCGCCAGCTCGGGAGGAAACAATTCACCCCTCCACTTT
- | TRBJ2-3 | TRBD1 | TRBV7-9 | CASAYLGQGGTDTQYF | TGTGCCAGCGCCTATCTCGGACAGGGAGGCACAGATACGCAGTATTTT
- | TRBJ1-5 | - | TRBV20-1 | CSFMTGNQPQHF | TGCAGTTTCATGACAGGCAATCAGCCCCAGCATTTT
- | TRBJ2-3 | - | TRBV11-2 | CASSLGALSGSTDTQYF | TGTGCCAGCAGCTTAGGGGCCCTCTCAGGGAGCACAGATACGCAGTATTTT